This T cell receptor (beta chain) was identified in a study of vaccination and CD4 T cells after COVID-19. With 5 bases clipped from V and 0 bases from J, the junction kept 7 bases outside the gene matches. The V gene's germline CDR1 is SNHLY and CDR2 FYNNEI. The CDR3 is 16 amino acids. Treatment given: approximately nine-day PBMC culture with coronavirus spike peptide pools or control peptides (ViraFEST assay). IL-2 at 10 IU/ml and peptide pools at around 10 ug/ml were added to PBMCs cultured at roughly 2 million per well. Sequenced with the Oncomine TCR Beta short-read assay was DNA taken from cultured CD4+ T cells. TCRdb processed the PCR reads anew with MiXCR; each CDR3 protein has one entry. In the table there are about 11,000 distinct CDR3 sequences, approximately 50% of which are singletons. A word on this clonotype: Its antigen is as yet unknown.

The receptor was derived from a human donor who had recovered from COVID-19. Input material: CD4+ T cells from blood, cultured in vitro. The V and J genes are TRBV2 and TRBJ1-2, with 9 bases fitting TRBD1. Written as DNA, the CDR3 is TGTGCCAGCAGTAAGGGACAGGGCTCAGCTAACTATGGCTACACCTTC. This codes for CASSKGQGSANYGYTF.